The sequence of this TCR beta chain was determined in a study of blood T cell repertoires in COVID-19. Overall study: PBMCs, B-cell-depleted T cells, or T cells were the source of the cDNA or gDNA that made up the material.

TCRdb's table, derived via immunoSEQ multiplex PCR, lists solely in-frame clones and lacks some. Of 200,000 to 300,000 clones listed, around nine tenths are singletons. Sequenced input: peripheral blood. The TCR sequence derives from a woman aged 60-75 years with COVID-19, enrolled during active disease.

CDR3 in amino acids: CASSAAGPPYNEQFF. The CDR3 nucleotides read TGCGCCAGCAGCGCTGCGGGACCTCCCTACAATGAGCAGTTCTTC. V and J are TRBV5-1 and TRBJ2-1; weak D call: TRBD2 (6 bases). The CDR3 runs 15 residues. Trimming removed 4 bases at V and 2 bases at J, with 13 bases between. Per germline, CDR1 SGHRS and CDR2 YFSETQ.